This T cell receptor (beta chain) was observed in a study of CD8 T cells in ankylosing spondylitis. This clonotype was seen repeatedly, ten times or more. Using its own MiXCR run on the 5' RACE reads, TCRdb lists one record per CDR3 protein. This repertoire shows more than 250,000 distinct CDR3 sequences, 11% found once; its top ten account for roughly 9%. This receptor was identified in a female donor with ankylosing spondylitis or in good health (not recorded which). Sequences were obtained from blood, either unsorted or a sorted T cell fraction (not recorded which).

CDR3 loop: CASTSQLNQPQHF. The CDR3 DNA sequence: TGTGCCAGCACTTCACAGCTCAATCAGCCCCAGCATTTT. The chain recombines TRBV7-8 with TRBJ1-5, with D unclear. With 7 bases removed from V and 3 bases from J, the gap between germline ends came to 10 bases. The CDR3 contains 13 residues. Germline lookup yields CDR1 SGHVS and CDR2 FQNEAQ.